This T cell receptor beta chain was sequenced during a study of shared clonotypes between healthy human individuals (TCRdb year 2020). In terms of the full investigation: The cohort comprised a couple of women and a few men aged 18 to 49 years. For each donor, CD4 naive and CD4 memory were each run on three plates, CD8 naive on two plates, and CD8 memory on one plate. To estimate repertoire size and how much clonotype sharing occurs between individuals, the study deeply sequenced the blood TCR repertoires of five healthy adults. Libraries were prepared and TCR repertoires were sequenced by different laboratories using diverse techniques, in order to increase sequencing depth and limit assay-specific biases. Each donor's leukapheresis produced roughly between about 0.8 and 8.9 billion PBMCs. The research as a whole found: Because the study included only a small number of donors, the genetic and exposure-history diversity represented was limited. Higher generation probabilities were observed for clonotypes shared by all four sorted-subset donors than for non-shared clonotypes. Pairwise subsampling led to the expectation that sequencing depth would affect the degree of clonotype sharing among donors. Sampling was restricted to blood, and TCR repertoires in tissues likely differ from the TCR repertoires found in blood. When a handful of donors were compared, the shared fraction of clonotypes was about 5% for naive CD4, 3% to 4% for naive CD8, roughly 2.5% for memory CD4, and 0.4% for memory CD8. Estimated clonotype richness was generally larger for naive than for memory subsets. Even with the large sequencing depth, rarefaction of the sorted-subset datasets indicated that sequencing was incomplete.

The germline V gene yields MNHNS for CDR1 and SASEGT for CDR2. V lost 4 bases and J lost 0 bases; the stretch between them is 13 bases long. Measured from the cysteine to the phenylalanine, the CDR3 is 16 residues long. Only the CDR3 DNA is retained, 48 bases long and in frame from the first base. The donors were healthy, HIV-negative adults with no recently reported acute infections or vaccinations. Only Caucasian adults living in Nashville, Tennessee, USA were represented among the donors. The CD8 memory samples were a combination of magnetically selected CD45RO+ cells and CCR7-negative CD45RA+ effector memory (TemRA) cells. Blood was obtained by leukapheresis, after which PBMCs were separated by Ficoll-Histopaque density gradient centrifugation and cryopreserved in liquid nitrogen vapor phase. Purity and quantity of every magnetically sorted T cell population were checked by analytical flow cytometry. From each sorted fraction, genomic DNA was isolated and quantified by UV absorbance on a Nanodrop 2000c.

Using the deep immunoSEQ assay, TCR CDR3 regions were amplified from genomic DNA by multiplex PCR. Extracted genomic DNA from each cell subset was spread evenly across all wells of several immunoSEQ 96-well plates, with each plate serving as a replicate. For sorted subsets, approximately 200 ng of genomic DNA, equivalent to 25,000 to 35,000 T cell genomes, went into each replicate PCR. Purified libraries were measured with a Qubit 3.0 fluorometer, size-checked on a Bioanalyzer 2100, and measured again with the KAPA Library Quantification kit. Each immunoSEQ 96-well plate was sequenced on its own single-read 150-cycle Illumina NextSeq 550 flow cell. The authors' analysis ran thus. Because the immunoSEQ output included only junctional sequences and no quality scores, the filtering could not be the same as the filtering used for full-length reads. To assign V/J genes and CDR3, sequences were annotated against IMGT germline references using PyIR, a Python wrapper for IgBLAST v1.9. Reads were filtered out if the reads had weak V/J assignments (E-value above 1e-6), no CDR3, stop codons, out-of-frame junctions, or ambiguous translated residues. V3J clonotypes were defined by identical inferred V gene, J gene, and CDR3 amino acid sequence. The percentage overlap between two repertoires was calculated by dividing the number of shared unique clonotypes by the size of the smaller repertoire. Richness of each repertoire was evaluated using RTK rarefaction, the Chao1 estimator, and Recon v2.1 estimates of unobserved clonotypes. Generation probabilities for all TCRbeta clonotypes obtained by the gDNA method from a handful of donors were computed using OLGA. TCRdb holds this immuneACCESS table with in-frame rearrangements only. Some clones are missing; in checked studies, unresolved V genes explain under half, and the rest has no known cause. V and J calls and clone size are as listed in that table; D and trimming were resolved from the DNA. This sample comprises approximately 710,000 clones, roughly 91% of them detected only once. The top ten hold about a third of the sample.

This clone was counted only a few times. Its antigen has not been determined. Base quality data are lacking; no much larger clone is found one base away. The chain is encoded by TRBV6-1 joined to TRBJ1-5; confidence is insufficient to name the D gene. This clonotype originated in a man aged 18 to 29 in good health. Some clones in this sample may be carry-over from other donors' samples. The sequenced material came from memory CD8+ T cells from PBMCs. The cell subset or site label, read with the paper, signifies: CD45RO+ cells pooled with CCR7-negative TemRA cells. The DNA sequence is as follows: TGTGCCAGCAGTGGATTAACAGAGGATAGCAATCAGCCCCAGCATTTT. This gives the protein CASSGLTEDSNQPQHF.